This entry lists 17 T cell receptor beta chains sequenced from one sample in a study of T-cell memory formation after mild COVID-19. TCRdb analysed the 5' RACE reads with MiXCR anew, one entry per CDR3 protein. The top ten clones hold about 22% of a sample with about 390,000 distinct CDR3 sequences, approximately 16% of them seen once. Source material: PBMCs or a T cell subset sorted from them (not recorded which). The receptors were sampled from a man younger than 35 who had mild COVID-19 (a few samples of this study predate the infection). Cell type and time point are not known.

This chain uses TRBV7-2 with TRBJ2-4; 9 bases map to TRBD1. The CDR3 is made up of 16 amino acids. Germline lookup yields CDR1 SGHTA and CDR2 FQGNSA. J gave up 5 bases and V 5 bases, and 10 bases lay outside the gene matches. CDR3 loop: CASSPGQGQGQNIQYF. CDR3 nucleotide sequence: TGTGCCAGCAGCCCCGGACAGGGGCAAGGACAAAACATTCAGTACTTC.

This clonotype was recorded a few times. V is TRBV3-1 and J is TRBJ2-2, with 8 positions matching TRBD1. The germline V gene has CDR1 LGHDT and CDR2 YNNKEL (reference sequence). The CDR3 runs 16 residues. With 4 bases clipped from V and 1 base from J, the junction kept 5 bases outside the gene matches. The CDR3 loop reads CASSRSGQGNTGELFF. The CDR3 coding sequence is TGTGCCAGCAGCCGCTCCGGACAGGGGAACACCGGGGAGCTGTTTTTT.

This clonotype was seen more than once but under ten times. The CDR3 here is CASSYSRGRYGYTF. CDR3 DNA sequence: TGTGCCAGCAGTTACAGCCGAGGGAGGTATGGCTACACCTTC. The genes are TRBV6-5 and TRBJ1-2, with D unclear. V lost 2 bases, J lost 5 bases, and 12 bases lay in between. There are 14 residues in the CDR3. Germline CDR1 and CDR2: MNHEY and SVGAGI.

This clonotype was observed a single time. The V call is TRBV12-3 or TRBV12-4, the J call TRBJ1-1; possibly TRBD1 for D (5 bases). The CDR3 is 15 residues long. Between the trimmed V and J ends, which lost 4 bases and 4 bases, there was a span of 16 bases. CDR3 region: CASSYYRNVGTEAFF. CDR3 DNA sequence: TGTGCCAGCAGTTACTACAGGAATGTTGGCACTGAAGCTTTCTTT.

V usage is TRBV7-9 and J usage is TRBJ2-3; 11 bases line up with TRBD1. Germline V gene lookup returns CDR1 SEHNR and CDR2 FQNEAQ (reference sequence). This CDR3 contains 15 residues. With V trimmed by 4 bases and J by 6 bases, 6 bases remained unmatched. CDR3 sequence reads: CASSSLDRGPDTQYF. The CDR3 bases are TGTGCCAGCAGCTCCCTGGACAGGGGGCCCGATACGCAGTATTTT.

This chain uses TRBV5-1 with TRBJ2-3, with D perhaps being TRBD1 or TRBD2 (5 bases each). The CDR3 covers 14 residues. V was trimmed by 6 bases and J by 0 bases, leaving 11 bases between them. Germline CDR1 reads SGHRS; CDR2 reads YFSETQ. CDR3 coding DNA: TGCGCCAGCACCAGGGACGGAAGCACAGATACGCAGTATTTT. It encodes CASTRDGSTDTQYF.

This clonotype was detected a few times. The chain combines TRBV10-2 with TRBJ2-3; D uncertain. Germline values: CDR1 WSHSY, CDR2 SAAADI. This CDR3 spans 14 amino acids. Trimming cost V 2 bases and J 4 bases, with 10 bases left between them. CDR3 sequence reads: CASSEGSRADTQYF. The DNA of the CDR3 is TGCGCCAGCAGTGAGGGAAGTAGGGCAGATACGCAGTATTTT.

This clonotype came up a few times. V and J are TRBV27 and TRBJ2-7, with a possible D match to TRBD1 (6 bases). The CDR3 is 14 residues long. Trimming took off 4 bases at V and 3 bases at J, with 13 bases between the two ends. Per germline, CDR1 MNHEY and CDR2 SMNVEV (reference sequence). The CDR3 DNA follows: TGTGCCAGCAGTTCCGTAAACAGGGTCTACGAGCAGTACTTC. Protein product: CASSSVNRVYEQYF.

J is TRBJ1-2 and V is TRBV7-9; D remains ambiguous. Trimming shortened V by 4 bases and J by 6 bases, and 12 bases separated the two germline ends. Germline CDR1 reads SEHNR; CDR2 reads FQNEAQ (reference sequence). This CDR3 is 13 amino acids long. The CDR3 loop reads CASSSRRTDGYTF. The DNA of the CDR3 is TGTGCCAGCAGCTCCCGAAGGACGGATGGCTACACCTTC.

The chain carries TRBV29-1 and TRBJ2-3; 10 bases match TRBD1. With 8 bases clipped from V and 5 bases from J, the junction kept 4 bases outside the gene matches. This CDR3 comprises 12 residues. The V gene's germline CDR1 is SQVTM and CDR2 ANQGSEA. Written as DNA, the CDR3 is TGCAGCTCACGGACAGGGGGAGATACGCAGTATTTT. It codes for CSSRTGGDTQYF.

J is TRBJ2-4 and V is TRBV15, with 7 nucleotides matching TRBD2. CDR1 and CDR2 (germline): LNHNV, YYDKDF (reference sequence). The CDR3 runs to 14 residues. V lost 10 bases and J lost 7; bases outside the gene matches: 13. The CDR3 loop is CAIMDLGRDNIQYF. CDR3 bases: TGTGCCATTATGGACCTGGGGAGGGATAACATTCAGTACTTC. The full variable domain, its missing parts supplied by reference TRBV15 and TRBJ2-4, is DAMVIQNPRYQVTQFGKPVTLSCSQTLNHNVMYWYQQKSSQAPKLLFHYYDKDFNNEADTPDNFQSRRPNTSFCFLDIRSPGLGDTAMYLCAIMDLGRDNIQYFGAGTRLSVL.

The CDR3 here is CASSVGIGVETQYF. The CDR3 nucleotides read TGTGCCAGCAGCGTAGGCATAGGGGTGGAGACCCAGTACTTC. This chain connects TRBV9 to TRBJ2-5, with D maybe TRBD1 (5 bases). V lost 0 bases and J lost 5, with 11 bases in between. Germline V gene lookup returns CDR1 SGDLS and CDR2 YYNGEE. The CDR3 is 14 amino acids.

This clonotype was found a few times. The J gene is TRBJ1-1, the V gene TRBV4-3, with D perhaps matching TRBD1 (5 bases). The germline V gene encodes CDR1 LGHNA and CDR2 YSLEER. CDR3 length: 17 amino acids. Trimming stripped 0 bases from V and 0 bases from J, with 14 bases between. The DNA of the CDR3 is TGCGCCAGCAGCCAAGATCAACCGGGGCCACTGAACACTGAAGCTTTCTTT. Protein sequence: CASSQDQPGPLNTEAFF.

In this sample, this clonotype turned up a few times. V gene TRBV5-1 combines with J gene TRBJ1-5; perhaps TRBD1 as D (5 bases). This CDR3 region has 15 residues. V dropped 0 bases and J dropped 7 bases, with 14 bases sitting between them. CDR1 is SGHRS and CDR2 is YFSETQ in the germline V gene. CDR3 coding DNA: TGCGCCAGCAGCTTGGCCGGGACCTTCGGACAGCCCCAGCATTTT. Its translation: CASSLAGTFGQPQHF.

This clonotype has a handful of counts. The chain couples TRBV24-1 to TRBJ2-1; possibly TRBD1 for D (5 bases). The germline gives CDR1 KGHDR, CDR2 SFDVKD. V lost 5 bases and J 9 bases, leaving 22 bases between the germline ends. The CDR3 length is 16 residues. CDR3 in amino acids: CATSAPGRQGGSEQFF. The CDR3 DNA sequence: TGTGCCACCAGTGCTCCCGGGCGGCAGGGTGGTAGTGAGCAGTTCTTC.

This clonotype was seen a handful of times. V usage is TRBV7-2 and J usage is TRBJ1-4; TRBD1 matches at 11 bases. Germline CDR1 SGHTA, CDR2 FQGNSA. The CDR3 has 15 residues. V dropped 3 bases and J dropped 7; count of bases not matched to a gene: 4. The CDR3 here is CASSFMGTGGEKLFF. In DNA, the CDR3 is TGTGCCAGCAGCTTTATGGGGACAGGGGGTGAAAAACTGTTTTTT.

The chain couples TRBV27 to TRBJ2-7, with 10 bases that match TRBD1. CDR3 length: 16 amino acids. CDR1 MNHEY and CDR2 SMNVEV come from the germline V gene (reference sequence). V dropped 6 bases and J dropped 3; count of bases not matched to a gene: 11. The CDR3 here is CASRLTPGTGVYEQYF. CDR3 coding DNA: TGTGCCAGCAGGTTAACCCCCGGGACAGGGGTCTACGAGCAGTACTTC.